This TCR beta chain was profiled in a study of blood T cell repertoires in COVID-19. Overall study: Samples came from the United States, Italy and Spain, spanning acute and convalescent COVID-19.

How the authors handled the data: It was from reference gene primer amplification that nucleated cell counts were estimated. Produced via immunoSEQ multiplex PCR; TCRdb's table is partial and in-frame only. V, J and clone size derive from that table, while D and trimming were established from the DNA sequence. The table has roughly 200,000 clones, approximately 85% seen once. This clone came up a few times. Germline CDR1 reads SNHLY; CDR2 reads FYNNEI. V lost 2 bases and J lost 0, with 13 bases in between. The CDR3 length is 16 residues. This chain links TRBV2 with TRBJ1-2; D is undetermined. The receptor was isolated from a middle-aged man who had recovered from COVID-19. Sequencing was done on a sample of PBMCs or T cells enriched from blood (not recorded which). The CDR3 is CASSESLASANYGYTF. The CDR3 DNA is TGTGCCAGCAGTGAAAGTTTGGCTTCAGCTAACTATGGCTACACCTTC.